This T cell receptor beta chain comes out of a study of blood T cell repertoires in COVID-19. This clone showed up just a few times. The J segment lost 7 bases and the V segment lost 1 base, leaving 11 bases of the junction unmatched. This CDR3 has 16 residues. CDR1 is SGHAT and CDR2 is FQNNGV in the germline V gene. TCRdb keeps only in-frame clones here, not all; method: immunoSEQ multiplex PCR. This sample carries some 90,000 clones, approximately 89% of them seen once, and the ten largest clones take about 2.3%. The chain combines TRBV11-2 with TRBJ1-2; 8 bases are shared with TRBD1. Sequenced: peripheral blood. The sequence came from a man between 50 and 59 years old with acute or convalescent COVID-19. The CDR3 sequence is CASSLGTGQSHLGYTF. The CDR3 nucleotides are TGTGCCAGCAGCTTAGGGACAGGGCAATCCCACCTTGGCTACACCTTC.